A selection of T cell receptor beta chains follows, all from one sample in a study of radiotherapy plus CTLA-4 blockade in lung cancer. Sequenced by immunoSEQ multiplex PCR; TCRdb stores in-frame clones only, minus some. The sample carries 50,000 or so clones, 65% to 85% recorded once. The specimen was peripheral blood, collected from a patient treated with radiotherapy plus ipilimumab. All receptors come from a human donor with non-small cell lung cancer who had stable disease on radiotherapy plus ipilimumab. The CDR3 runs from the conserved cysteine through the conserved F or W. The order of the fields is V gene, clone size, D gene, J gene, CDR3 DNA, CDR3 protein. A D gene is named only where the DNA matches it firmly. Some rows have no size entry. The others give once, few or many, or a class for an expanded clone.

v_call: TRBV14; clone_size: NA; d_call: NA; j_call: TRBJ1-6; cdr3_nt: TGTGCCAGCAGCCAGGGGCCTACTTGGAATTCACCCCTCCACTTT; cdr3_aa: CASSQGPTWNSPLHF
v_call: TRBV11-2; clone_size: NA; d_call: TRBD1; j_call: TRBJ2-1; cdr3_nt: TGTGCCAGCAGCTCGGACAGGAGGAATGAGCAGTTCTTC; cdr3_aa: CASSSDRRNEQFF
v_call: TRBV13; clone_size: NA; d_call: NA; j_call: TRBJ1-2; cdr3_nt: TGTGCCAGCAGCGCGGGCCCGGGGGGGGGCTATGGCTACACCTTC; cdr3_aa: CASSAGPGGGYGYTF
v_call: TRBV5-1; clone_size: NA; d_call: TRBD1; j_call: TRBJ1-2; cdr3_nt: TGCGCCAGCAGCTTGGGGCTCACGACAGGGGCCGGCTACACCTTC; cdr3_aa: CASSLGLTTGAGYTF
v_call: TRBV28; clone_size: NA; d_call: NA; j_call: TRBJ1-5; cdr3_nt: TGTGCCAGCCAATACCCGGGGCAGGGCAATCAGCCCCAGCATTTT; cdr3_aa: CASQYPGQGNQPQHF
v_call: TRBV5-4; clone_size: NA; d_call: NA; j_call: TRBJ1-6; cdr3_nt: TGTGCCAGCAGGCCCGCCGGGGGGAATTCACCCCTCCACTTT; cdr3_aa: CASRPAGGNSPLHF
v_call: TRBV6-1; clone_size: once; d_call: NA; j_call: TRBJ2-2; cdr3_nt: TGTGCCAGCAGTGAGGTTATAACGCGGAACACCGGGGAGCTGTTTTTT; cdr3_aa: CASSEVITRNTGELFF
v_call: TRBV4-1; clone_size: NA; d_call: NA; j_call: TRBJ2-2; cdr3_nt: TGCGCCAGCAGCCTTGTTATGGGTTCCGGGGAGCTGTTTTTT; cdr3_aa: CASSLVMGSGELFF
v_call: TRBV27; clone_size: NA; d_call: NA; j_call: TRBJ1-6; cdr3_nt: TGTGCCAGCCTTTCTCCCCAACCGGGCCAGCGTAATTCACCCCTCCACTTT; cdr3_aa: CASLSPQPGQRNSPLHF
v_call: TRBV30; clone_size: NA; d_call: TRBD1; j_call: TRBJ2-2; cdr3_nt: TGTGCCTGGGCCCAAGGACAGGGGGCGCCCCACACCGGGGAGCTGTTTTTT; cdr3_aa: CAWAQGQGAPHTGELFF
v_call: TRBV2; clone_size: NA; d_call: TRBD1; j_call: TRBJ1-2; cdr3_nt: TGTGCCAGCAGTGAAGTGACAGGGGGCTACTATGGCTACACCTTC; cdr3_aa: CASSEVTGGYYGYTF
v_call: TRBV7-9; clone_size: NA; d_call: NA; j_call: TRBJ2-5; cdr3_nt: TGTGCCAGCAGCGACCAGGGTAAAGGGACCCAGTACTTC; cdr3_aa: CASSDQGKGTQYF
v_call: TRBV4-1; clone_size: NA; d_call: NA; j_call: TRBJ2-3; cdr3_nt: TGCGCCAGCAGCCAGGCGGGGACCGGGGGAGATACGCAGTATTTT; cdr3_aa: CASSQAGTGGDTQYF
v_call: TRBV9; clone_size: NA; d_call: NA; j_call: TRBJ1-4; cdr3_nt: TGTGCCAGCAGCGTAGCGGAGGGGACTAATGAAAAACTGTTTTTT; cdr3_aa: CASSVAEGTNEKLFF
v_call: TRBV27; clone_size: NA; d_call: TRBD1; j_call: TRBJ1-5; cdr3_nt: TGTGCCAGCAGGAGACAGGGCGGCAGTCAGCCCCAGCATTTT; cdr3_aa: CASRRQGGSQPQHF
v_call: TRBV7-3; clone_size: NA; d_call: NA; j_call: TRBJ1-1; cdr3_nt: TGTGCCAGCAGCTTCGGAGCGAACACTGAAGCTTTCTTT; cdr3_aa: CASSFGANTEAFF
v_call: TRBV18; clone_size: NA; d_call: NA; j_call: TRBJ2-2; cdr3_nt: TGTGCCAGCTCACCACCGGACGGCCTTACCGGGGAGCTGTTTTTT; cdr3_aa: CASSPPDGLTGELFF
v_call: TRBV5-4; clone_size: NA; d_call: NA; j_call: TRBJ2-2; cdr3_nt: TGTGCCAGCAGCTTGTCTCGGGGATACACCGGGGAGCTGTTTTTT; cdr3_aa: CASSLSRGYTGELFF
v_call: TRBV4-1; clone_size: NA; d_call: NA; j_call: TRBJ2-1; cdr3_nt: TGCGCCAGCAGCCAGGGTCCGGCAGGGAATGAGCAGTTCTTC; cdr3_aa: CASSQGPAGNEQFF
v_call: TRBV5-4; clone_size: few; d_call: NA; j_call: TRBJ2-5; cdr3_nt: TGTGCCAGCAGCTTGGGCCAGCAAGAGACCCAGTACTTC; cdr3_aa: CASSLGQQETQYF
v_call: TRBV11-3; clone_size: NA; d_call: NA; j_call: TRBJ2-3; cdr3_nt: TGTGCCAGCAGCTCAACAGATACGCAGTATTTT; cdr3_aa: CASSSTDTQYF
v_call: TRBV4-1; clone_size: NA; d_call: TRBD1; j_call: TRBJ1-3; cdr3_nt: TGCGCCAGCAGCCAAGAAGGGACAGGGGGCGCCCCTGGAAACACCATATATTTT; cdr3_aa: CASSQEGTGGAPGNTIYF
v_call: TRBV14; clone_size: NA; d_call: NA; j_call: TRBJ1-2; cdr3_nt: TGTGCCAGCAGCCAAGATTGGGGGGATGGCTACACCTTC; cdr3_aa: CASSQDWGDGYTF
v_call: TRBV9; clone_size: NA; d_call: NA; j_call: TRBJ1-5; cdr3_nt: TGTGCCAGCAGCAATGGGGACACCTATCAGCCCCAGCATTTT; cdr3_aa: CASSNGDTYQPQHF